These T cell receptor beta chains were read from a single sample in a study of blood T cell repertoires in COVID-19. The method was immunoSEQ multiplex PCR; TCRdb's version includes in-frame clones alone and lacks a portion of them. The sample lists more than 95,000 clones, around 86% seen once, with less than 45% in the top ten. Material for sequencing was peripheral blood. The receptors were sampled from a man aged 80 or over with acute or convalescent COVID-19. Each CDR3 is given with its conserved first and last residue. D genes are given only for firm matches. Clone size, where shown, is once, few, many, or a class for clones that have expanded.

V gene	clone size	J gene	D gene	CDR3 protein	CDR3 DNA
TRBV5-1	NA	TRBJ2-7	TRBD1	CASSFRTGPYEQYF	TGCGCCAGCAGCTTCCGGACAGGTCCCTACGAGCAGTACTTC
TRBV5-1	NA	TRBJ1-1	NA	CASNNPGLDTEAFF	TGCGCCAGTAATAACCCCGGGTTGGACACTGAAGCTTTCTTT
TRBV12-3/TRBV12-4	NA	TRBJ2-1	NA	CASSTTSRGEQFF	TGTGCCAGCAGTACGACTAGCAGGGGTGAGCAGTTCTTC
TRBV28	NA	TRBJ1-6	NA	CASSQGLNNSPLHF	TGTGCCAGCAGCCAGGGACTGAATAATTCACCCCTCCACTTT
TRBV24-1	NA	TRBJ1-1	TRBD1	CATSYQGQAFF	TGTGCCACCTCATACCAGGGACAGGCTTTCTTT
TRBV5-4	NA	TRBJ2-7	TRBD2	CASSSSGSGYYEQYF	TGTGCCAGCAGCTCCAGCGGGAGCGGGTACTACGAGCAGTACTTC
TRBV27	NA	TRBJ1-1	NA	CASSFRIGMNTEAFF	TGTGCCAGCAGTTTTCGTATCGGTATGAACACTGAAGCTTTCTTT
TRBV19	NA	TRBJ2-2	NA	CASSARYSGNTGELFF	TGTGCCAGTAGTGCTCGCTATAGCGGGAACACCGGGGAGCTGTTTTTT
TRBV7-7	NA	TRBJ2-2	NA	CASSRGSTGELFF	TGTGCTAGCAGTAGAGGATCCACCGGGGAGCTGTTTTTT
TRBV7-9	NA	TRBJ1-1	NA	CASRIQGPAFF	TGTGCCAGCAGAATACAGGGCCCAGCTTTCTTT
TRBV10-3	NA	TRBJ2-7	NA	CATAGSNEQYF	TGTGCCACGGCAGGGTCAAACGAGCAGTACTTC
TRBV5-1	NA	TRBJ1-4	TRBD1	CGSGTGDATNEKLFF	TGCGGGTCCGGGACAGGGGATGCAACTAATGAAAAACTGTTTTTT
TRBV9	NA	TRBJ2-2	NA	CASSPRTNTGELFF	TGTGCCAGCAGCCCCCGGACTAACACCGGGGAGCTGTTTTTT
TRBV6-2/TRBV6-3	NA	TRBJ2-7	TRBD1	CASSFFRGTDSYEQYF	TGTGCCAGCAGTTTTTTCCGAGGGACAGACTCCTACGAGCAGTACTTC
TRBV28	NA	TRBJ2-7	TRBD1	CASSFDRVSEQYF	TGTGCCAGCAGTTTTGACAGGGTGAGCGAGCAGTACTTC
TRBV7-9	once	TRBJ1-2	NA	CASSLVMQGGYTF	TGTGCCAGCAGCTTAGTTATGCAGGGAGGCTACACCTTC
TRBV6-6	NA	TRBJ1-1	NA	CASSYGDTMNTEAFF	TGTGCCAGCAGTTACGGGGACACCATGAACACTGAAGCTTTCTTT
TRBV27	few	TRBJ2-1	NA	CASSPRRLRTAYNEQFF	TGTGCCAGCAGCCCCCGGAGGCTCAGGACAGCCTACAATGAGCAGTTCTTC
TRBV5-1	NA	TRBJ1-1	TRBD1	CASSLSGQLNTEAFF	TGCGCCAGCAGCTTGTCGGGACAGTTGAACACTGAAGCTTTCTTT
TRBV30	NA	TRBJ1-6	NA	CAWTDNTYNSPLHF	TGTGCCTGGACGGACAATACCTATAATTCACCCCTCCACTTT
TRBV28	NA	TRBJ1-1	TRBD1	CASSPPDRLGNTEAFF	TGTGCCAGCAGCCCGCCGGACAGGCTGGGAAACACTGAAGCTTTCTTT
TRBV5-6	NA	TRBJ1-6	NA	CASSPDTGHNSPLHF	TGTGCCAGCAGCCCGGACACAGGGCACAATTCACCCCTCCACTTT
TRBV5-4	few	TRBJ2-5	NA	CASSSGETKETQYF	TGTGCCAGCAGCTCAGGGGAGACCAAAGAGACCCAGTACTTC
TRBV9	NA	TRBJ2-1	NA	CASTPWAGWDNEQFF	TGTGCCAGCACCCCTTGGGCAGGGTGGGACAATGAGCAGTTCTTC
TRBV25-1	NA	TRBJ2-7	TRBD1	CASVRTGGYEQYF	TGTGCCAGCGTTCGGACAGGGGGCTACGAGCAGTACTTC
TRBV6-1	NA	TRBJ1-1	TRBD1	CASSEKVQGTKAFF	TGTGCCAGCAGTGAAAAAGTACAGGGGACCAAAGCTTTCTTT
TRBV19	few	TRBJ1-5	NA	CASSTAGTYRVVRNQPQHF	TGTGCCAGTAGTACCGCCGGGACCTACAGGGTTGTTCGCAATCAGCCCCAGCATTTT
TRBV29-1	NA	TRBJ1-4	NA	CSVGTGTNEKLFF	TGCAGCGTTGGAACGGGAACTAATGAAAAACTGTTTTTT
TRBV6-5	NA	TRBJ1-6	NA	CASSRLGDNSPLHF	TGTGCCAGCAGTCGCTTAGGGGATAATTCACCCCTCCACTTT
TRBV28	NA	TRBJ1-1	NA	CASRSNTEAFF	TGTGCCAGCAGGAGTAACACTGAAGCTTTCTTT
TRBV18	NA	TRBJ1-6	NA	CASSPGTNSPLHF	TGTGCCAGCTCACCCGGGACAAATTCACCCCTCCACTTT
TRBV7-3	NA	TRBJ2-7	NA	CASRLTGIPSYEQYF	TGTGCCAGCAGATTAACCGGGATTCCATCCTACGAGCAGTACTTC
TRBV4-1	NA	TRBJ1-6	TRBD1	CASSPRQGVSPLHF	TGCGCCAGCAGCCCTCGACAGGGCGTTTCACCCCTCCACTTT
TRBV5-4	NA	TRBJ1-2	NA	CASSQEDYGYTF	TGTGCCAGCAGTCAGGAGGACTATGGCTACACCTTC
TRBV10-3	NA	TRBJ1-1	NA	CAISESTVNTEAFF	TGTGCCATCAGTGAGTCGACTGTGAACACTGAAGCTTTCTTT
TRBV12-3/TRBV12-4	NA	TRBJ1-2	NA	CASSLGVYGYTF	TGTGCCAGCAGTTTGGGCGTCTATGGCTACACCTTC
TRBV3-1/TRBV3-2	NA	TRBJ2-7	TRBD1	CASSFGQGVREQYF	TGTGCCAGCAGCTTCGGACAGGGGGTACGCGAGCAGTACTTC
TRBV19	NA	TRBJ1-5	NA	CASTAGTHQPQHF	TGTGCCAGTACGGCAGGGACTCATCAGCCCCAGCATTTT
TRBV5-1	NA	TRBJ2-1	NA	CASSLIPGNSYNEQFF	TGCGCCAGCAGCTTGATTCCCGGGAATTCCTACAATGAGCAGTTCTTC
TRBV27	NA	TRBJ2-1	TRBD2	CASSLTGTRVRNEQFF	TGTGCCAGCAGTCTGACCGGGACTAGGGTTCGCAATGAGCAGTTCTTC
TRBV6-2/TRBV6-3	NA	TRBJ2-3	NA	CASSYSGAGNTDTQYF	TGTGCCAGCAGTTACTCAGGGGCAGGAAACACAGATACGCAGTATTTT
TRBV30	NA	TRBJ1-6	TRBD1	CAWNPLGQGSSPLHF	TGTGCCTGGAACCCATTGGGACAGGGTTCTTCACCCCTCCACTTT
TRBV3-1/TRBV3-2	few	TRBJ2-5	NA	CASSRGAQETQYF	TGTGCCAGTTCCCGGGGGGCCCAAGAGACCCAGTACTTC
TRBV25-1	once	TRBJ2-2	NA	CASSDKSTGWAGELFF	TGTGCCAGCAGTGATAAGTCCACAGGGTGGGCCGGGGAGCTGTTTTTT
TRBV5-1	once	TRBJ2-3	TRBD1	CASRDRGPPDTQYF	TGCGCCAGCAGGGACAGGGGTCCACCAGATACGCAGTATTTT
TRBV28	few	TRBJ2-1	NA	CASSPADGRDEQFF	TGTGCCAGCAGTCCAGCGGATGGGAGAGATGAGCAGTTCTTC
TRBV28	once	TRBJ2-5	TRBD2	CASSLWVAGEETQYF	TGTGCCAGCAGTTTATGGGTGGCGGGGGAAGAGACCCAGTACTTC
TRBV19	NA	TRBJ2-2	TRBD2	CASSIAGYTGELFF	TGTGCCAGTAGCATAGCGGGATACACCGGGGAGCTGTTTTTT
TRBV5-1	NA	TRBJ2-1	NA	CASSLTPLTYNEQFF	TGCGCCAGCAGCTTGACGCCCCTAACCTACAATGAGCAGTTCTTC
TRBV7-2	NA	TRBJ2-2	TRBD2	CASSLVGTSGSTGELFF	TGTGCCAGCAGCTTAGTGGGGACTAGCGGGAGTACCGGGGAGCTGTTTTTT
TRBV4-3	NA	TRBJ1-2	TRBD1	CASSLTGGSNYGYTF	TGCGCCAGCAGCCTTACAGGGGGCTCTAACTATGGCTACACCTTC
TRBV7-3	NA	TRBJ1-5	NA	CASSLTSAGDQPQHF	TGTGCCAGCAGCTTAACTTCGGCAGGTGATCAGCCCCAGCATTTT
TRBV15	NA	TRBJ2-5	TRBD2	CATSRDGLAEETQYF	TGTGCCACCAGCAGAGATGGCCTAGCGGAAGAGACCCAGTACTTC
TRBV5-1	NA	TRBJ2-1	TRBD2	CASSLAKTSGRLIYNEQFF	TGCGCCAGCAGCTTGGCCAAGACTAGCGGGAGGTTGATCTACAATGAGCAGTTCTTC
TRBV25-1	NA	TRBJ2-2	TRBD1	CASSQVDRETGELFF	TGTGCCAGCAGCCAAGTAGACAGGGAGACCGGGGAGCTGTTTTTT